The 14 T cell receptor beta chains below were found in one sample sequenced in a study of neurological immune-mediated disorders. The time point denotes: longitudinal time-point 3. Via MiXCR, TCRdb re-called the 5' RACE reads, giving one row per CDR3 protein. The data hold tens of thousands of distinct CDR3 sequences, with about 13% observed a single time. Sequences were obtained from PBMCs. Source of these receptors: a man aged 25 to 40 in good health.

This clonotype appeared many times. The CDR3 spells CASSFERGSSYEQYF. The CDR3 bases are TGTGCCAGCAGCTTTGAGCGGGGCAGCTCCTACGAGCAGTACTTC. The chain employs TRBV7-2 and TRBJ2-7; 7 positions match TRBD2. The CDR3 is 15 amino acids. V lost 3 bases and J lost 0; bases outside the gene matches: 5. The germline gives CDR1 SGHTA, CDR2 FQGNSA.

Many counts were recorded for this clonotype. V usage is TRBV5-1 and J usage is TRBJ2-3; D is unresolved. Germline V lookup: CDR1 SGHRS, CDR2 YFSETQ. The V end was cut by 1 base, the J end by 5 bases, with 2 bases between. The CDR3 has 11 residues. The CDR3 sequence is CASSLQDTQYF. The CDR3 coding sequence is TGCGCCAGCAGCTTGCAAGATACGCAGTATTTT.

This clonotype was seen repeatedly, ten times or more. This sequence joins TRBV20-1 and TRBJ1-1; TRBD1 is a possible D gene (6 bases). CDR3 length: 18 residues. Trimming took off 0 bases at V and 0 bases at J, with 20 bases between the two ends. Germline V gives CDR1 DFQATT, CDR2 SNEGSKA (reference sequence). This chain's CDR3 is CSARDWTAQQFMNTEAFF. CDR3 coding DNA: TGCAGTGCTAGAGATTGGACAGCTCAGCAGTTCATGAACACTGAAGCTTTCTTT.

There are many counts of this clonotype. This chain connects TRBV28 to TRBJ2-1, with 7 nucleotides matching TRBD2. The V segment lost 7 bases and the J segment 0 bases; nucleotides outside the gene matches: 6. The CDR3 runs 15 residues. Germline assignment: CDR1 MDHEN and CDR2 SYDVKM. CDR3 in amino acids: CASIRGDISYNEQFF. DNA of the CDR3: TGTGCCAGCATTCGGGGGGATATCTCCTACAATGAGCAGTTCTTC. The whole variable domain, remainder taken from reference TRBV28 and TRBJ2-1, is DVKVTQSSRYLVKRTGEKVFLECVQDMDHENMFWYRQDPGLGLRLIYFSYDVKMKEKGDIPEGYSVSREKKERFSLILESASTNQTSMYLCASIRGDISYNEQFFGPGTRLTVL.

In its sample, this clonotype was seen many times. The chain employs TRBV6-2 or TRBV6-3 and TRBJ1-1, with D unresolved. The CDR3 runs 13 residues. Germline V CDR1 and CDR2: MNHEY, SVGEGT. With 6 bases removed from V and 1 base from J, the gap between germline ends came to 9 bases. The CDR3 DNA reads TGTGCCAGCAGCCGACGGGAGAACACTGAAGCTTTCTTT. Amino acids: CASSRRENTEAFF.

The table lists this clonotype with many counts. V and J are TRBV29-1 and TRBJ2-7; 12 nucleotides match TRBD1. The J segment lost 1 base and the V segment lost 5 bases, leaving 6 bases of the junction unmatched. This CDR3 contains 15 residues. Per germline, CDR1 SQVTM and CDR2 ANQGSEA. Written as DNA, the CDR3 is TGCAGCGTTAAGGGACAGGGGGCGCCGTCCTACGAGCAGTACTTC. Protein: CSVKGQGAPSYEQYF.

This clonotype was seen ten or more times. This chain joins TRBV12-3 or TRBV12-4 and TRBJ2-5; D gene ambiguous. CDR3 length equals 11 residues. V lost 6 bases and J 1 base, leaving 3 bases between the germline ends. CDR3 coding DNA: TGTGCCAGCAGCCGCCAAGAGACCCAGTACTTC. Translating gives CASSRQETQYF.

This clonotype was recorded at least ten times. The CDR3 protein is CASSSTGQRTYEQYF. The CDR3 DNA reads as TGCGCCAGCAGCTCCACGGGACAGCGAACCTACGAGCAGTACTTC. The chain employs TRBV5-1 and TRBJ2-7; TRBD1 aligns across 7 bases. This CDR3 has 15 amino acids. After removal of 3 bases from V and 2 bases from J, the junction contained 8 bases not matched to a gene. Germline lookup yields CDR1 SGHRS and CDR2 YFSETQ.

The chain combines TRBV14 with TRBJ2-7, with 10 positions matching TRBD2. Germline loops: CDR1 SGHDN, CDR2 FVKESK. The CDR3 covers 15 residues. Trimming at V came to 2 bases and at J to 2 bases, leaving 3 bases not matched to a gene. This CDR3 reads CASSQWTSGTYEQYF. The DNA for the CDR3 is TGTGCCAGCAGCCAATGGACTAGCGGAACCTACGAGCAGTACTTC.

This clonotype was seen at least ten times. The J gene is TRBJ1-4, the V gene TRBV12-3 or TRBV12-4; D ambiguous. This CDR3 is 14 amino acids long. Trimming took 3 bases from V and 8 from J, leaving 13 bases between them. CDR3 residues: CASSFKGGNEKLFF. CDR3 DNA sequence: TGTGCCAGCAGTTTTAAGGGTGGTAACGAAAAACTGTTTTTT.

This clonotype was detected ten times or more. This chain joins TRBV7-3 and TRBJ2-1, with D possibly being TRBD1 or TRBD2 (6 bases each). From germline, CDR1 is SGHTA and CDR2 FQGTGA. The CDR3 spans 14 residues. V was cut by 6 bases and J by 5 bases, with 14 bases left in between. The CDR3 protein is CASREGDWDNEQFF. CDR3 bases: TGTGCCAGCAGGGAGGGGGACTGGGACAATGAGCAGTTCTTC.

This clonotype was detected many times. The rearrangement joins TRBV28 to TRBJ2-2; unclear D gene. Trimming took 2 bases from V and 4 from J, leaving 8 bases between them. The CDR3 runs to 14 residues. Germline assignment: CDR1 MDHEN and CDR2 SYDVKM. This CDR3 is CASSLVPFTGELFF. In DNA, the CDR3 is TGTGCCAGCAGTTTAGTGCCCTTCACCGGGGAGCTGTTTTTT.

The sample holds a few counts of this clonotype. This chain connects TRBV20-1 to TRBJ2-7, with 7 bases lining up with TRBD2. The CDR3 runs to 14 residues. Germline V gene lookup returns CDR1 DFQATT and CDR2 SNEGSKA (reference sequence). The trim removed 1 base at V and 0 bases at J, leaving 3 bases unmatched. The DNA of the CDR3 is TGCAGTGCTAGAGGCCCTAGCGGCTCCTACGAGCAGTACTTC. Its protein is CSARGPSGSYEQYF.

This clonotype was picked up many times. V gene TRBV7-8 combines with J gene TRBJ2-7, with a weak D call TRBD1 (6 bases). The CDR3 sequence is 13 residues long. Trimming shortened V by 1 base and J by 9 bases, and 13 bases separated the two germline ends. CDR1 is SGHVS, CDR2 FQNEAQ, per germline. CDR3 residues: CASSLEGHFGQYF. In DNA, the CDR3 is TGTGCCAGCAGCTTAGAGGGACACTTTGGGCAGTACTTC.